The present T cell receptor beta chain was sequenced within a study of T cell responses to AZD1222 COVID-19 vaccine. Overall study context: Second-dose intervals near 4 or 12 weeks were combined.

CDR3 length: 14 residues. V gave up 0 bases and J gave up 7 bases; unmatched junction bases: 0. CDR1 is SGDLS and CDR2 is YYNGEE in the germline V gene. The protocol was immunoSEQ multiplex PCR, while the TCRdb copy is restricted to in-frame clones and leaves out a portion. The sample lists around 100,000 clones, roughly 90% seen once, with about 1.2% in the top ten. As to this clone: Its target is unknown.

Study-level findings and limits: Two AZD1222 administrations were followed by greater Spike-specific TCR breadth and depth. Donors were chiefly white British, with a greater number of females, and clonal diversity was perhaps underestimated.

This TCR was recovered from an adult in good health. The chain combines TRBV9 with TRBJ2-1; 11 nucleotides align to TRBD1. This material consisted of peripheral blood, taken on day 0 of AZD1222 vaccination. In DNA, the CDR3 is TGTGCCAGCAGCGTAGGGGACAGGGGGAATGAGCAGTTCTTC. Its translation: CASSVGDRGNEQFF.